The present TCR beta chain was sequenced within a study of blood T cell repertoires in COVID-19. This clone appeared a single time. The CDR3 extends over 13 amino acids. The V end was cut by 7 bases, the J end by 0 bases, with 10 bases between. Germline CDR1 and CDR2: GTSNPN and SVGIG (reference sequence). TCRdb keeps only in-frame clones here, not all; method: immunoSEQ multiplex PCR. The profile shows under 200,000 clones, around 85% of them singletons. The chain employs TRBV30 and TRBJ1-3; D might be TRBD1 (5 bases). The TCR was taken from a man aged 60 to 75 with acute or convalescent COVID-19. Source material: peripheral blood. CDR3 bases: TGTGCCTTTGACAGCGCCTCTGGAAACACCATATATTTT. Residues: CAFDSASGNTIYF.